This TCR beta chain was recovered during a study of blood T cell repertoires in COVID-19. Study at large: Acute-phase and convalescent COVID-19 samples originated in the United States, Italy and Spain. The cDNA or gDNA used as material had been derived from T cells, B-cell-depleted T cells, or PBMCs.

This CDR3 is 14 amino acids long. Per germline, CDR1 KGHSH and CDR2 LQKENI. V lost 2 bases to trimming and J lost 3 bases, with 11 bases between them. Per the original methods: Estimated nucleated cell counts came from reference gene primer amplification. TCRdb's copy holds only in-frame clones and misses some; the assay was immunoSEQ multiplex PCR. The V and J calls and clone size were taken over from that table, and D and trimming were inferred from the DNA. The table lists 200,000 to 250,000 clones, over 80% of them singletons. The sequence was obtained from a woman in her 30s who had been exposed to COVID-19. The sample was PBMCs or T cells enriched from blood (not recorded which). The chain has TRBV18 and TRBJ2-7; possibly TRBD1 for D (6 bases). The CDR3 nucleotides read TGTGCCAGCTCACCAGGCACAGGGTTCTACGAGCAGTACTTC. Amino acid sequence: CASSPGTGFYEQYF.